This T cell receptor (beta chain) derives from a study of blood T cell repertoires in COVID-19. Looking at the study overall: Samples of COVID-19 (acute and convalescent) were obtained from the United States, Italy and Spain.

Sequencing used immunoSEQ multiplex PCR; TCRdb keeps in-frame clones, though not all of them. The sample includes under 350,000 clones, 65% to 90% of them seen just once. Sequenced input: peripheral blood. The clonotype was recovered from a human donor in a cohort sampled during active COVID-19.

CDR3 protein: CAWSLQGRTEAFF. The CDR3 coding sequence is TGTGCCTGGAGCTTACAGGGTCGAACTGAAGCTTTCTTT. The chain employs TRBV30 and TRBJ1-1, with a weak D call TRBD1 (6 bases). Germline assignment: CDR1 GTSNPN and CDR2 SVGIG (reference sequence). Trimming removed 3 bases from V and 5 bases from J, with 13 bases in between. The CDR3 has 13 residues.